These T cell receptor beta chains were read from a single sample in a study of immune evolution from preneoplasia to lung adenocarcinoma. Profiling relied on immunoSEQ multiplex PCR, and the TCRdb table lists in-frame clones only, not all of them. Found here are over 9,500 clones, about 78% of them singletons; the top ten hold around 3.9%. Input material: FFPE minimally invasive lung adenocarcinoma tissue. These receptors were obtained from a person aged 55-80 years with lung adenocarcinoma. Each CDR3 is given with its conserved first and last residue. D genes are given only for firm matches. For some rows the clone size is stated as once, few or many, or as a class when expanded; others skip it.

v_gene: TRBV18
abundance: NA
j_gene: TRBJ1-1
d_gene: NA
CDR3nt: TGTGCCAGCTCACCCGCAAGGCCGGGGGGGAACACTGAAGCTTTCTTT
CDR3aa: CASSPARPGGNTEAFF

v_gene: TRBV6-5
abundance: NA
j_gene: TRBJ1-5
d_gene: TRBD1
CDR3nt: TGTGCCAGCAGCCCAGGGACAGGGGGCGGTCAGCCCCAGCATTTT
CDR3aa: CASSPGTGGGQPQHF

v_gene: TRBV2
abundance: NA
j_gene: TRBJ2-2
d_gene: NA
CDR3nt: TGTGCCAGCAGGATCTACGGGGGGCAGGCCGGGGAGCTGTTTTTT
CDR3aa: CASRIYGGQAGELFF

v_gene: TRBV7-8
abundance: NA
j_gene: TRBJ1-2
d_gene: NA
CDR3nt: TGTGCCAGCAGCTTAGCGCTCCCTAACTATGGCTACACCTTC
CDR3aa: CASSLALPNYGYTF

v_gene: TRBV4-1
abundance: NA
j_gene: TRBJ1-4
d_gene: NA
CDR3nt: TGCGCCAGCAGCCAAGACTGGGCAGCGGATACCCCTTCTGAAAAACTGTTTTTT
CDR3aa: CASSQDWAADTPSEKLFF

v_gene: TRBV5-6
abundance: NA
j_gene: TRBJ2-5
d_gene: NA
CDR3nt: TGTGCCAGCAGCCCTAAAGCGAGGGGCTTAGAGACCCAGTACTTC
CDR3aa: CASSPKARGLETQYF

v_gene: TRBV7-8
abundance: NA
j_gene: TRBJ2-7
d_gene: NA
CDR3nt: TGTGCCAGCAGCTTAGGGGGCTCAAGCTCCTACGAGCAGTACTTC
CDR3aa: CASSLGGSSSYEQYF

v_gene: TRBV19
abundance: NA
j_gene: TRBJ2-2
d_gene: TRBD2
CDR3nt: TGTGCCAGTAGTAGAGGACTAGCGGGCACCGGGGAGCTGTTTTTT
CDR3aa: CASSRGLAGTGELFF

v_gene: TRBV2
abundance: NA
j_gene: TRBJ2-3
d_gene: NA
CDR3nt: TGTGCCAGCAGTGTTGTCCGCACAGATACGCAGTATTTT
CDR3aa: CASSVVRTDTQYF

v_gene: TRBV30
abundance: NA
j_gene: TRBJ2-5
d_gene: NA
CDR3nt: TGTGCCTGGAGAGGGGACCAAGAGACCCAGTACTTC
CDR3aa: CAWRGDQETQYF

v_gene: TRBV7-3
abundance: NA
j_gene: TRBJ2-1
d_gene: NA
CDR3nt: TGTGCCAGTGGGGATAGCTCCTACAATGAGCAGTTCTTC
CDR3aa: CASGDSSYNEQFF

v_gene: TRBV11-3
abundance: NA
j_gene: TRBJ2-1
d_gene: TRBD2
CDR3nt: TGTGCCAGCAGCTTAACCCCGGGACTAGCGATCGATGAGCAGTTCTTC
CDR3aa: CASSLTPGLAIDEQFF

v_gene: TRBV9
abundance: NA
j_gene: TRBJ1-1
d_gene: TRBD1
CDR3nt: TGTGCCAGCAGCGAACAGGGGGCGGGCACTGAAGCTTTCTTT
CDR3aa: CASSEQGAGTEAFF

v_gene: TRBV27
abundance: NA
j_gene: TRBJ2-3
d_gene: NA
CDR3nt: TGTGCCAGCGGCAGCCGGGGGCCGAGAGAGTATTTT
CDR3aa: CASGSRGPREYF

v_gene: TRBV28
abundance: few
j_gene: TRBJ1-1
d_gene: NA
CDR3nt: TGTGCCAGCAGTCGAGGGAACACTGAAGCTTTCTTT
CDR3aa: CASSRGNTEAFF

v_gene: TRBV25-1
abundance: few
j_gene: TRBJ1-1
d_gene: NA
CDR3nt: TGTGCCAGCAGTGAGCGGCTGAACACTGAAGCTTTCTTT
CDR3aa: CASSERLNTEAFF

v_gene: TRBV11-3
abundance: NA
j_gene: TRBJ2-3
d_gene: NA
CDR3nt: TGTGCCAGCAGCTTAAATCACGATACGCAGTATTTT
CDR3aa: CASSLNHDTQYF

v_gene: TRBV28
abundance: NA
j_gene: TRBJ1-2
d_gene: TRBD1
CDR3nt: TGTGCCAGCAGCTCGGGACAGGGCGGATATGGCTACACCTTC
CDR3aa: CASSSGQGGYGYTF